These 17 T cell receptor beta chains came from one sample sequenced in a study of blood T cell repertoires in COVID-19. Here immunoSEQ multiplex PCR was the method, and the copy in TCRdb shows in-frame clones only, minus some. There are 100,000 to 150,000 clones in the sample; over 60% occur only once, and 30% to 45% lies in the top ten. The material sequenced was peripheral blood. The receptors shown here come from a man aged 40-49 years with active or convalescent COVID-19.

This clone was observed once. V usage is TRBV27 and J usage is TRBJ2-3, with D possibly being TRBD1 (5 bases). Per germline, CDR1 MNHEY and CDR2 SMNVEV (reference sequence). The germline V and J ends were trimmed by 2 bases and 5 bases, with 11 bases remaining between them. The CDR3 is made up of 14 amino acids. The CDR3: CASSLQGGVDTQYF. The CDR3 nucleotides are TGTGCCAGCAGTTTACAGGGTGGCGTAGATACGCAGTATTTT.

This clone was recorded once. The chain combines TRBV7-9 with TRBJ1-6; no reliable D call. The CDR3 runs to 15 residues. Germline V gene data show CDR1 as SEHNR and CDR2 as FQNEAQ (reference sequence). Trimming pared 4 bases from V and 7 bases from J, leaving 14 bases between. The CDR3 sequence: CASSSESRPNSPLHF. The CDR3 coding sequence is TGTGCCAGCAGCTCGGAGTCCCGGCCGAATTCACCCCTCCACTTT.

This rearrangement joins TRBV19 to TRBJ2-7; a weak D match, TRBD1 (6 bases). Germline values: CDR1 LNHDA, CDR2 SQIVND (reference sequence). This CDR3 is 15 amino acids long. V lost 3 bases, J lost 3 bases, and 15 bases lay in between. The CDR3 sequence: CASSMNREVYYEQYF. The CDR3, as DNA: TGTGCCAGTAGTATGAACAGGGAAGTTTACTACGAGCAGTACTTC.

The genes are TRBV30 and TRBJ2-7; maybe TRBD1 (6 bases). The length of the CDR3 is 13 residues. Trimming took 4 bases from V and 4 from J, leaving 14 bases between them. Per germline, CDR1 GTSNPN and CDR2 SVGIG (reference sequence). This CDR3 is CAWTPGHLYEQYF. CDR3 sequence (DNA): TGTGCCTGGACACCGGGACACCTATACGAGCAGTACTTC.

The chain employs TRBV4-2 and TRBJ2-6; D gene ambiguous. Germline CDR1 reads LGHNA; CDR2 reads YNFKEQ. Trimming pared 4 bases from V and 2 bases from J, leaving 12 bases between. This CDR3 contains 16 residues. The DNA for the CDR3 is TGTGCCAGCAGCCCCGCTCACTCGACTGGGGCCAACGTCCTGACTTTC. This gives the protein CASSPAHSTGANVLTF.

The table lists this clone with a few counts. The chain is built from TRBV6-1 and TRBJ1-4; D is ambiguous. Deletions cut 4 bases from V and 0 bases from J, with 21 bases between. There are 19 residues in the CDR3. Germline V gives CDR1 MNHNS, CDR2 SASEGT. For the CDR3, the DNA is TGTGCCAGCAGTGTCTCGAGAGGGAGCCTTATGGCAACTAATGAAAAACTGTTTTTT. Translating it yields CASSVSRGSLMATNEKLFF.

CDR3 residues: CASSRTGGNSPLHF. DNA for the CDR3: TGTGCCAGCAGTAGGACAGGGGGTAATTCACCCCTCCACTTT. This chain uses TRBV3-1 (or the pseudogene TRBV3-2) with TRBJ1-6; 10 bases line up with TRBD1. Germline V gives CDR1 LGHDT, CDR2 YNNKEL (reference sequence). The CDR3 length is 14 residues. V shed 6 bases, J shed 6 bases, and the junction held 2 bases outside the gene matches.

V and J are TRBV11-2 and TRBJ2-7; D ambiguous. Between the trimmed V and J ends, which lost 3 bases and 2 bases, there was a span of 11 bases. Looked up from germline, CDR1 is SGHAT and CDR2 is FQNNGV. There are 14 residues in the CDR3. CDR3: CASSFSGATYEQYF. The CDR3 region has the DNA TGTGCCAGCAGCTTTTCAGGTGCGACCTACGAGCAGTACTTC.

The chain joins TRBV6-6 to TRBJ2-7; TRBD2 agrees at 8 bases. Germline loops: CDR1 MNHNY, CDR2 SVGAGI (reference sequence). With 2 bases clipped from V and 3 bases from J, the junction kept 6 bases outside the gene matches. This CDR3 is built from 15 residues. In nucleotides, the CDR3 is TGTGCCAGCAGTTACGGGAGCGGGAGTAACTACGAGCAGTACTTC. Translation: CASSYGSGSNYEQYF.

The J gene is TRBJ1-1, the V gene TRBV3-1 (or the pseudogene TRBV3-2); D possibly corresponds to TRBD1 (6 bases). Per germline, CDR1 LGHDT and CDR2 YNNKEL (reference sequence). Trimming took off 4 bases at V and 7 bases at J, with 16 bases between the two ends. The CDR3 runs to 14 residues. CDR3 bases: TGTGCCAGCAGCCGGGTCCGGGGGGCGAGTGAAGCTTTCTTT. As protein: CASSRVRGASEAFF.

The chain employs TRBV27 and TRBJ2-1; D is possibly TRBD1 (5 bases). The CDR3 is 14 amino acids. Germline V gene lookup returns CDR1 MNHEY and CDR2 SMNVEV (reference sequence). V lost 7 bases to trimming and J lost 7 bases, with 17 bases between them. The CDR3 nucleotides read TGTGCCAGCACCTTCCAGGGTGGGTTGAATGAGCAGTTCTTC. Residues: CASTFQGGLNEQFF.

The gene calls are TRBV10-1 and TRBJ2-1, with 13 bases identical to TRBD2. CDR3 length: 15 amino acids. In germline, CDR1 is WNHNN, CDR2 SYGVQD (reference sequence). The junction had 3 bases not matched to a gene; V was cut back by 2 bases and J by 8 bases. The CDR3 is CASSEGLAGEDEQFF. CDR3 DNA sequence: TGCGCCAGCAGTGAGGGACTAGCGGGAGAGGATGAGCAGTTCTTC.

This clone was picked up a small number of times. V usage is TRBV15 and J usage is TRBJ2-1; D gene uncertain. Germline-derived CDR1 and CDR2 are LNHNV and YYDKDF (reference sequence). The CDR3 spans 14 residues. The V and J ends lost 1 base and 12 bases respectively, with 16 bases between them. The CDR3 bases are TGTGCCACCAGCAGAGGTGACGTAGTAGGCGGGCAGTTCTTC. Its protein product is CATSRGDVVGGQFF.

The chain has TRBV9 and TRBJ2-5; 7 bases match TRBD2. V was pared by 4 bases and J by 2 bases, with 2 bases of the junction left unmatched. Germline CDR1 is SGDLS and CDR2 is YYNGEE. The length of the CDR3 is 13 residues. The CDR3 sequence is CASSLGGQETQYF. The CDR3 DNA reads TGTGCCAGCAGCCTCGGGGGGCAAGAGACCCAGTACTTC. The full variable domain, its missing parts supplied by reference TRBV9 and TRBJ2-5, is DSGVTQTPKHLITATGQRVTLRCSPRSGDLSVYWYQQSLDQGLQFLIQYYNGEERAKGNILERFSAQQFPDLHSELNLSSLELGDSALYFCASSLGGQETQYFGPGTRLLVL.

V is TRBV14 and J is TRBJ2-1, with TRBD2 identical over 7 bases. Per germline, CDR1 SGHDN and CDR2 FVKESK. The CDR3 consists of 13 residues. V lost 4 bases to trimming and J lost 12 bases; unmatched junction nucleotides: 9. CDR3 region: CASSPRLANSQFF. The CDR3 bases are TGTGCCAGCAGCCCCAGACTAGCTAACTCGCAGTTCTTC.

This CDR3 is CASSQDRVHYQPQHF. The DNA of the CDR3 is TGTGCCAGCAGCCAGGACAGGGTACATTATCAGCCCCAGCATTTT. V is TRBV7-2 and J is TRBJ1-5, with 8 bases matching TRBD1. Unmatched junction bases numbered 8, after V lost 5 bases and J lost 5 bases. Per germline, CDR1 SGHTA and CDR2 FQGNSA. The CDR3 loop spans 15 amino acids.

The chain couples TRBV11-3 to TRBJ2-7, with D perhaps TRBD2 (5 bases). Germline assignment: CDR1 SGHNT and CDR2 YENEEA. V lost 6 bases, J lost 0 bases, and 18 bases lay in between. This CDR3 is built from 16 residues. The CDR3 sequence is CASRKGVTVSSYEQYF. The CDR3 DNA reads TGTGCCAGCAGGAAGGGAGTGACGGTGAGCTCCTACGAGCAGTACTTC. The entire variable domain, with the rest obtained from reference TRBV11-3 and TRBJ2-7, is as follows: EAGVVQSPRYKIIEKKQPVAFWCNPISGHNTLYWYLQNLGQGPELLIRYENEEAVDDSQLPKDRFSAERLKGVDSTLKIQPAELGDSAVYLCASRKGVTVSSYEQYFGPGTRLTVT.